The clone carrying this T cell receptor beta chain was observed a handful of times. The CDR3 is 13 amino acids. The germline gives CDR1 MRHNA, CDR2 SNTAGT. Trimming left V 8 bases short and J 7 bases short, with 15 bases between. This entry comes from a study of blood T cell repertoires in COVID-19. Study summary: The samples span acute and convalescent COVID-19 from the United States, Italy and Spain. The analysed material was cDNA or gDNA that came from T cells, B-cell-depleted T cells, or PBMCs.

In the authors' workflow: Amplifying reference gene primers gave estimates of nucleated cell counts. The repertoire was sequenced with immunoSEQ multiplex PCR; TCRdb's copy has only in-frame clones and lacks some. D and trimming come from the DNA, and the V and J calls and clone size come from that table. The sample lists more than 80,000 clones, around 80% occurring once. This chain connects TRBV6-4 to TRBJ2-1; D is perhaps TRBD2 (6 bases). The sequence derives from a woman of 80 years or more with active or convalescent COVID-19. The sample taken for sequencing was peripheral blood. As DNA, the CDR3 is TGTGCCAGCGCCCCGGGGGAGCGGAATGAGCAGTTCTTC. Its translation is CASAPGERNEQFF.